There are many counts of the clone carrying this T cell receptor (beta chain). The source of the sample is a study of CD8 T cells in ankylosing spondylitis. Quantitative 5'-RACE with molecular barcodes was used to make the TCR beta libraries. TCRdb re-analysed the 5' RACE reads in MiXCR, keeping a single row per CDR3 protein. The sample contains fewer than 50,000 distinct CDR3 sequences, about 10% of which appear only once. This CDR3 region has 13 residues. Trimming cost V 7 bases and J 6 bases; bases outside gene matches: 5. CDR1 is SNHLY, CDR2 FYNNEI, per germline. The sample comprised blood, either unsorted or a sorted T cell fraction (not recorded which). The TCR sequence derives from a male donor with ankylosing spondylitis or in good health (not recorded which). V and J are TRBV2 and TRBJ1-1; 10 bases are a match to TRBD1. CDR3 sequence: CASNRDRGSEAFF. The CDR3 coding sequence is TGTGCCAGCAATCGGGACAGGGGTTCTGAAGCTTTCTTT.